The 23 T cell receptor beta chains below were found in one sample sequenced in a study of T cells in Graves' hyperthyroidism and ophthalmopathy. The CDR3 regions of TCR beta were amplified from RNA transcripts. An initial round of RT-PCR targeting the TCR CDR3 relied on the HTBI primer set. One entry per CDR3 protein results from TCRdb running MiXCR on the multiplex PCR reads. The sample consists of fewer than 600,000 distinct CDR3 sequences, around 14% of them appearing once. The sample comprised blood. These receptor sequences come from a young woman with Graves' hyperthyroidism.

This clonotype was detected ten times or more. This sequence joins TRBV19 and TRBJ2-3; TRBD2 agrees at 13 bases. Germline CDR1 and CDR2: LNHDA and SQIVND (reference sequence). The CDR3 covers 18 residues. Unmatched junction bases numbered 17, after V lost 10 bases and J lost 4 bases. CDR3 loop: CATKEGVRLAGGPDTQYF. For the CDR3, the DNA is TGTGCCACAAAGGAAGGGGTACGACTAGCGGGGGGCCCAGATACGCAGTATTTT.

The table lists this clonotype with many counts. The chain links TRBV10-3 to TRBJ2-7; TRBD2 matches at 7 bases. The CDR3 loop spans 15 amino acids. J gave up 5 bases and V 2 bases, and 9 bases lay outside the gene matches. Germline V gene data show CDR1 as ENHRY and CDR2 as SYGVKD. In DNA form, the CDR3 reads TGTGCCATCAGTGAGGTCCTGGGGCGGGAGAACGAGCAGTACTTC. Amino acids: CAISEVLGRENEQYF.

This clonotype was picked up many times. The chain carries TRBV20-1 and TRBJ2-7, with D perhaps being TRBD1 or TRBD2 (5 bases each). CDR3 size: 18 residues. Per germline, CDR1 DFQATT and CDR2 SNEGSKA (reference sequence). V lost 3 bases and J 3 bases, leaving 27 bases between the germline ends. The CDR3, as DNA: TGCAGTGCTAGGCTCGTGGGGGTGCCGAGAAAGCAGATCTACGAGCAGTACTTC. Translating gives CSARLVGVPRKQIYEQYF.

This clonotype occurred many times. The chain recombines TRBV6-2 or TRBV6-3 with TRBJ1-2, with a weak D call TRBD1 (5 bases). Looked up from germline, CDR1 is MNHEY and CDR2 is SVGEGT. The length of the CDR3 is 13 residues. Trimming removed 6 bases from V and 11 bases from J, with 19 bases in between. The CDR3 sequence: CASSWDGIEYYTF. CDR3 in DNA: TGTGCCAGCAGCTGGGACGGAATCGAATATTACACCTTC.

This clonotype appeared many times. The chain has TRBV5-1 and TRBJ2-7; 8 bases align to TRBD1. The J segment lost 6 bases and the V segment lost 4 bases, leaving 3 bases of the junction unmatched. The CDR3 is made up of 12 amino acids. Per germline, CDR1 SGHRS and CDR2 YFSETQ. The DNA for the CDR3 is TGCGCCAGCAGCCCACAGGGGGGCGAGCAGTACTTC. It translates to CASSPQGGEQYF.

This clonotype appeared many times. The chain links TRBV11-2 to TRBJ2-7; D not resolved. The germline V and J ends were trimmed by 3 bases and 1 base, with 10 bases remaining between them. Germline lookup yields CDR1 SGHAT and CDR2 FQNNGV. There are 14 residues in the CDR3. The CDR3 DNA follows: TGTGCCAGCAGCTTCTCGAGCGCTTCCTACGAGCAGTACTTC. This codes for CASSFSSASYEQYF.

This clonotype was picked up many times. The chain is built from TRBV7-8 and TRBJ2-3; a possible D gene is TRBD1 (6 bases). V lost 5 bases and J 1 base, leaving 19 bases between the germline ends. CDR1 is SGHVS and CDR2 is FQNEAQ in the germline V gene. This CDR3 region has 17 residues. The CDR3 region is CASSLDPGGRGTDTQYF. CDR3 in DNA: TGTGCCAGCAGCCTAGACCCTGGGGGCAGAGGCACAGATACGCAGTATTTT. The full variable domain, with the rest looked up from reference TRBV7-8 and TRBJ2-3, is GAGVSQSPRYKVAKRGQDVALRCDPISGHVSLFWYQQALGQGPEFLTYFQNEAQLDKSGLPSDRFFAERPEGSVSTLKIQRTQQEDSAVYLCASSLDPGGRGTDTQYFGPGTRLTVL.

This clonotype has ten or more counts. The chain combines TRBV2 with TRBJ2-7, with a weak D call TRBD1 (5 bases). V was shortened by 2 bases and J by 4 bases, with 6 bases between the two germline ends. Germline V gene sequence: CDR1 SNHLY, CDR2 FYNNEI. This CDR3 has 12 amino acids. Here the CDR3 DNA reads TGTGCCAGCAGTGAAAGGGGATACGAGCAGTACTTC. Translated, it gives CASSERGYEQYF. Full variable domain (remainder filled in from reference TRBV2 and TRBJ2-7): EPEVTQTPSHQVTQMGQEVILRCVPISNHLYFYWYRQILGQKVEFLVSFYNNEISEKSEIFDDQFSVERPDGSNFTLKIRSTKLEDSAMYFCASSERGYEQYFGPGTRLTVT.

This clonotype was picked up many times. The rearrangement uses TRBV5-1 and TRBJ2-3, with D maybe TRBD2 (5 bases). The germline CDR1 and CDR2 sequences are SGHRS and YFSETQ. The length of the CDR3 is 15 residues. Trimming removed 4 bases from V and 4 bases from J, with 16 bases in between. This CDR3 is CASSLEGEVPDTQYF. The DNA for the CDR3 is TGCGCCAGCAGCCTAGAGGGAGAAGTCCCAGATACGCAGTATTTT. The full variable domain, with the rest looked up from reference TRBV5-1 and TRBJ2-3, is KAGVTQTPRYLIKTRGQQVTLSCSPISGHRSVSWYQQTPGQGLQFLFEYFSETQRNKGNFPGRFSGRQFSNSRSEMNVSTLELGDSALYLCASSLEGEVPDTQYFGPGTRLTVL.

In this sample, this clonotype turned up many times. The gene calls are TRBV18 and TRBJ2-7; 7 positions match TRBD2. The CDR3 consists of 14 residues. From germline, CDR1 is KGHSH and CDR2 LQKENI. Trimming took 3 bases from V and 1 from J; bases not matched to a gene: 3. DNA for the CDR3: TGTGCCAGCTCACCTAGCGGGCAGTCCTACGAGCAGTACTTC. Its translation is CASSPSGQSYEQYF.

This clonotype was detected only a few times. The chain carries TRBV9 and TRBJ2-3; 8 bases line up with TRBD2. Germline-derived CDR1 and CDR2 are SGDLS and YYNGEE. The ends lost 3 bases at V and 1 base at J; junction bases unmatched: 4. The CDR3 extends over 15 amino acids. CDR3 residues: CASSEREGRTDTQYF. CDR3 DNA: TGTGCCAGCAGCGAACGGGAGGGCCGCACAGATACGCAGTATTTT.

The genes are TRBV20-1 and TRBJ2-2; maybe TRBD2 (6 bases). Between the trimmed V and J ends, which lost 0 bases and 0 bases, there was a span of 11 bases. The CDR3 covers 16 residues. In germline, CDR1 is DFQATT, CDR2 SNEGSKA (reference sequence). In nucleotides, the CDR3 is TGCAGTGCTAGAGATCAGCAGCGGGCGAACACCGGGGAGCTGTTTTTT. Its translation is CSARDQQRANTGELFF.

This chain uses TRBV7-9 with TRBJ2-7; 11 bases agree with TRBD1. The CDR3 has 14 residues. Germline V gene sequence: CDR1 SEHNR, CDR2 FQNEAQ (reference sequence). CDR3: CARSPGQGANEQYV. For the CDR3, the DNA is TGTGCCCGCAGCCCCGGACAGGGGGCTAACGAGCAGTACGTC.

This clonotype was counted at least ten times. V and J are TRBV7-9 and TRBJ2-1; the D gene is possibly TRBD1 (6 bases). Germline V gene lookup returns CDR1 SEHNR and CDR2 FQNEAQ (reference sequence). This CDR3 comprises 13 residues. Deletions cut 5 bases from V and 4 bases from J, with 9 bases between. This CDR3 is CASSRDTYNEQFF. In DNA, the CDR3 is TGTGCCAGCAGCCGGGACACTTACAATGAGCAGTTCTTC.

V is TRBV6-5 and J is TRBJ1-4; the match to TRBD1 covers 10 bases. The CDR3 loop spans 15 amino acids. Germline values: CDR1 MNHEY, CDR2 SVGAGI. Trimming cost V 2 bases and J 6 bases; bases outside gene matches: 3. As DNA, the CDR3 is TGTGCCAGCAGTTACCGGGACAGGGGCGATGAAAAACTGTTTTTT. This gives the protein CASSYRDRGDEKLFF.

This clonotype was counted many times. V gene TRBV3-1 combines with J gene TRBJ1-1; possible D gene TRBD1, 5 bases. V dropped 0 bases and J dropped 0 bases, with 11 bases sitting between them. The CDR3 length is 16 residues. Germline V CDR1 and CDR2: LGHDT, YNNKEL (reference sequence). This CDR3 reads CASSQDYGDLNTEAFF. The CDR3 DNA is TGTGCCAGCAGCCAAGATTACGGGGACTTGAACACTGAAGCTTTCTTT. The variable domain in full, with the rest retrieved from reference TRBV3-1 and TRBJ1-1, is DTAVSQTPKYLVTQMGNDKSIKCEQNLGHDTMYWYKQDSKKFLKIMFSYNNKELIINETVPNRFSPKSPDKAHLNLHINSLELGDSAVYFCASSQDYGDLNTEAFFGQGTRLTVV.

The rearrangement uses TRBV19 and TRBJ2-2, with D perhaps being TRBD1 or TRBD2 (7 bases each). The V end lost 5 bases, the J end lost 2 bases, and 18 bases lay between the germline ends. Germline V lookup: CDR1 LNHDA, CDR2 SQIVND (reference sequence). The CDR3 length is 17 residues. CDR3: CASSGARGGANTGELFF. The CDR3 DNA sequence: TGTGCCAGTAGTGGAGCCAGGGGGGGGGCTAACACCGGGGAGCTGTTTTTT. The whole variable domain, remainder taken from reference TRBV19 and TRBJ2-2, is DGGITQSPKYLFRKEGQNVTLSCEQNLNHDAMYWYRQDPGQGLRLIYYSQIVNDFQKGDIAEGYSVSREKKESFPLTVTSAQKNPTAFYLCASSGARGGANTGELFFGEGSRLTVL.

This sequence joins TRBV3-1 and TRBJ2-3; 10 positions agree with TRBD2. The length of the CDR3 is 15 residues. In germline, CDR1 is LGHDT, CDR2 YNNKEL (reference sequence). V shed 3 bases and J 1 base; nucleotides not matched to a gene: 1. CDR3 in amino acids: CASSQGTSGTDTQYF. CDR3 nucleotide sequence: TGTGCCAGCAGCCAGGGGACTAGCGGCACAGATACGCAGTATTTT.

This clonotype has at least ten counts. The chain employs TRBV10-3 and TRBJ1-1; TRBD1 is a possible D gene (6 bases). From germline, CDR1 is ENHRY and CDR2 SYGVKD. This CDR3 is 13 amino acids long. V lost 7 bases and J 3 bases, leaving 12 bases between the germline ends. This CDR3 is CAITQGRDTEAFF. CDR3 nucleotide sequence: TGTGCCATCACTCAGGGGAGGGACACTGAAGCTTTCTTT.

The sample holds many counts of this clonotype. The chain joins TRBV11-3 to TRBJ1-3; weak D call: TRBD1 (5 bases). Between the trimmed V and J ends, which lost 1 base and 0 bases, there was a span of 13 bases. The CDR3 totals 17 residues. Per germline, CDR1 SGHNT and CDR2 YENEEA. The CDR3 coding sequence is TGTGCCAGCAGCTTAGGTCGCCGGGACCTCTCTGGAAACACCATATATTTT. This translates into CASSLGRRDLSGNTIYF.

There are many counts of this clonotype. The genes are TRBV10-3 and TRBJ2-3; 7 bases match TRBD2. CDR1 is ENHRY, CDR2 SYGVKD, per germline. The V gene end was trimmed by 6 bases and the J gene end by 1 base; junction bases not matched to a gene: 4. CDR3 length: 14 residues. The CDR3 sequence: CAIRPREGTDTQYF. CDR3 DNA sequence: TGTGCCATCAGGCCTCGGGAGGGCACAGATACGCAGTATTTT.

This clonotype was recorded at least ten times. This sequence joins TRBV5-1 and TRBJ1-1; D not certain. Trimming took off 0 bases at V and 2 bases at J, with 8 bases between the two ends. Per germline, CDR1 SGHRS and CDR2 YFSETQ. The CDR3 has 14 amino acids. CDR3 residues: CASSLGSFNTEAFF. The CDR3 coding sequence is TGCGCCAGCAGCTTGGGTTCGTTTAACACTGAAGCTTTCTTT.

This clonotype came up many times. This chain links TRBV2 with TRBJ2-5; TRBD2 matches at 8 bases. This CDR3 has 13 residues. Germline trimming cut 5 bases from V and 4 bases from J; bases unmatched to any gene: 3. CDR1 is SNHLY, CDR2 FYNNEI, per germline. For the CDR3, the DNA is TGTGCCAGCAGTCTCCGGGGGGGAGAGACCCAGTACTTC. Residues: CASSLRGGETQYF.